Following are 13 T cell receptor beta chains from one sample sequenced in a study of blood T cells in healthy people across ages. Through a sample-barcoded 5' primer and a J-beta primer mix, a second PCR was run for about 6 to 12 cycles. A single record per CDR3 protein comes from TCRdb applying MiXCR to the 5' RACE reads. The data contain some 850,000 distinct CDR3 sequences, about a quarter of them singletons. The sample also formed part of further work on T cells of mothers and their children.

Specimen: blood. The origin of the receptors is a boy younger than 18 in good health.

The chain recombines TRBV9 with TRBJ1-1, with 9 bases identical to TRBD1. The germline V gene encodes CDR1 SGDLS and CDR2 YYNGEE. The CDR3 has 16 amino acids. Trimming cost V 4 bases and J 5 bases; bases outside gene matches: 12. The DNA of the CDR3 is TGTGCCAGCAGCTCCCGACAGGGGGAGGTTAGTACTGAAGCTTTCTTT. It yields the protein CASSSRQGEVSTEAFF.

This chain joins TRBV7-9 and TRBJ1-1; a weak D match, TRBD1 (6 bases). The CDR3 contains 18 residues. Germline lookup yields CDR1 SEHNR and CDR2 FQNEAQ (reference sequence). V shed 4 bases and J shed 1 base, with 22 bases lying between them. The CDR3 DNA reads as TGTGCCAGCAGCTCAAACATCGTCCCGAGGACAGAGAACACTGAAGCTTTCTTT. Encoded protein: CASSSNIVPRTENTEAFF.

This chain connects TRBV5-6 to TRBJ2-2; the D is unclear. In germline, CDR1 is SGHDT, CDR2 YYEEEE. This CDR3 region has 15 residues. Trimming cost V 4 bases and J 4 bases, with 14 bases left between them. CDR3 sequence: CASSPRGMGTGELFF. The CDR3 DNA reads TGTGCCAGCAGCCCCCGAGGAATGGGCACCGGGGAGCTGTTTTTT.

A few counts support this clonotype. The CDR3: CASSQSQDLREETQYF. CDR3 bases: TGTGCCAGCAGCCAAAGCCAGGACCTCCGGGAAGAGACCCAGTACTTC. The chain uses TRBV3-1 and TRBJ2-5; D call uncertain. The germline CDR1 and CDR2 sequences are LGHDT and YNNKEL (reference sequence). Trimming shortened V by 2 bases and J by 3 bases, and 16 bases separated the two germline ends. This CDR3 comprises 16 residues.

The rearrangement joins TRBV7-8 to TRBJ2-6; no definite D call. Germline assignment: CDR1 SGHVS and CDR2 FQNEAQ. Trimming cost V 1 base and J 0 bases, with 13 bases left between them. This CDR3 has 18 residues. In DNA form, the CDR3 reads TGTGCCAGCAGCTTAGGATCTTTTAGGAGCTCTGGGGCCAACGTCCTGACTTTC. Translating it yields CASSLGSFRSSGANVLTF.

The CDR3 loop is CASSVGREGDTEAFF. The CDR3 coding sequence is TGTGCCAGCAGTGTTGGTAGGGAAGGTGACACTGAAGCTTTCTTT. The V gene is TRBV6-1, the J gene TRBJ1-1; D not certain. V shed 4 bases and J shed 3 bases, with 15 bases lying between them. Germline V gene data show CDR1 as MNHNS and CDR2 as SASEGT. The CDR3 length is 15 residues.

This clonotype was detected a few times. This sequence joins TRBV11-2 and TRBJ1-4; unclear D gene. With 0 bases removed from V and 8 bases from J, the gap between germline ends came to 16 bases. The length of the CDR3 is 16 residues. Germline CDR1 is SGHAT and CDR2 is FQNNGV. In nucleotides, the CDR3 is TGTGCCAGCAGCTTAGAAGGAGGCAGGTTTAAAGAAAAACTGTTTTTT. Protein: CASSLEGGRFKEKLFF.

The rearrangement joins TRBV12-3 or TRBV12-4 to TRBJ2-1, with D perhaps TRBD2 (6 bases). The CDR3 spans 13 residues. Trimming took off 9 bases at V and 0 bases at J, with 9 bases between the two ends. The CDR3 nucleotides read TGTGCCAGTCACGGGAGCTCCTACAATGAGCAGTTCTTC. This codes for CASHGSSYNEQFF.

Only a few counts were recorded for this clonotype. The J gene is TRBJ2-3, the V gene TRBV11-2; possibly TRBD1 for D (7 bases). This CDR3 has 16 amino acids. Germline V lookup: CDR1 SGHAT, CDR2 FQNNGV. Trimming pared 2 bases from V and 7 bases from J, leaving 19 bases between. The CDR3 nucleotides are TGTGCCAGCAGCTTATACCGCGGGACACAGGGGAATACGCAGTATTTT. It specifies CASSLYRGTQGNTQYF.

The chain has TRBV6-1 and TRBJ2-3, with 12 nucleotides matching TRBD1. V dropped 4 bases and J dropped 4; count of bases not matched to a gene: 6. This CDR3 contains 16 residues. Germline-derived CDR1 and CDR2 are MNHNS and SASEGT. CDR3: CASSVGTGGMADTQYF. In DNA, the CDR3 is TGTGCCAGCAGTGTAGGGACAGGGGGCATGGCAGATACGCAGTATTTT.

This clonotype turned up a few times. The chain links TRBV6-5 to TRBJ2-5; D could derive from TRBD1 or TRBD2 (5 bases each). Trimming shortened V by 7 bases and J by 7 bases, and 16 bases separated the two germline ends. This CDR3 comprises 13 residues. Per the germline V gene, CDR1 is MNHEY and CDR2 is SVGAGI. CDR3: CASTEPGPLTQYF. Written as DNA, the CDR3 is TGTGCCAGCACCGAACCGGGACCCTTGACCCAGTACTTC.

Regarding this clonotype: The junction does not match germline at one end; this may be a read error. The chain combines TRBV30 with TRBJ2-3; TRBD1 is a possible D gene (5 bases). The CDR3 consists of 12 residues. Germline lookup yields CDR1 GTSNPN and CDR2 SVGIG (reference sequence). CDR3 residues: CTWSVPGDTQYF. Here the CDR3 DNA reads TGTACCTGGAGTGTACCAGGGGATACGCAGTATTTT.

In the case of this clonotype: At one end the junction does not follow the germline gene, possibly because of a read error. The chain combines TRBV12-3 or TRBV12-4 with TRBJ2-3; 7 nucleotides agree with TRBD1. This CDR3 is built from 17 residues. For the CDR3, the DNA is TGTGTCAGCAGTAGTCTGGGACAGAAAGCTAGCACAGATACGCAGTATTTT. Encoded protein: CVSSSLGQKASTDTQYF.